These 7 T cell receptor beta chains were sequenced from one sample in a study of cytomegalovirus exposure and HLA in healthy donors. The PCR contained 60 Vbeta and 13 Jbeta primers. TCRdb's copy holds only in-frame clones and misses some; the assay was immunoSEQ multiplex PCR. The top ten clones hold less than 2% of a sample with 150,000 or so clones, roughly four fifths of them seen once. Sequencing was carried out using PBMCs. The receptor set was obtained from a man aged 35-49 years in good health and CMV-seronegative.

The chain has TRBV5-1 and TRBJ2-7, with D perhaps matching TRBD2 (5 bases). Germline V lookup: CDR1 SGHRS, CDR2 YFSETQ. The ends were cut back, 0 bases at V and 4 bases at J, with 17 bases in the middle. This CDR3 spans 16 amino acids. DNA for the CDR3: TGCGCCAGCAGCTTGGAGCCGGGAATAACGCCTTACGAGCAGTACTTC. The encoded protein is CASSLEPGITPYEQYF.

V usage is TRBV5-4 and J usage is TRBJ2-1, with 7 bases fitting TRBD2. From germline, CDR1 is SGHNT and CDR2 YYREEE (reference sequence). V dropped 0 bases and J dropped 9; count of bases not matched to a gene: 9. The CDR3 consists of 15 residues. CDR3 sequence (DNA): TGTGCCAGCAGCTTGGGGCTGATGGGAGGGGCTGAGCAGTTCTTC. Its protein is CASSLGLMGGAEQFF.

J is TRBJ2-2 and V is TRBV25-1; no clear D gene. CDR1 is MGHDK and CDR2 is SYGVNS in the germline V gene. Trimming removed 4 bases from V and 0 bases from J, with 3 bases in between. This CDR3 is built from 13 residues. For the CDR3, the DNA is TGTGCCAGCAGTGCTCCGAACACCGGGGAGCTGTTTTTT. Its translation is CASSAPNTGELFF.

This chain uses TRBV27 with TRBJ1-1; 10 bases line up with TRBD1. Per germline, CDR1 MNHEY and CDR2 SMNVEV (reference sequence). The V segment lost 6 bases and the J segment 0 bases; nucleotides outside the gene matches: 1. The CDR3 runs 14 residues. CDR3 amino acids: CASRGQGLNTEAFF. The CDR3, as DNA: TGTGCCAGCAGGGGACAGGGGCTGAACACTGAAGCTTTCTTT.

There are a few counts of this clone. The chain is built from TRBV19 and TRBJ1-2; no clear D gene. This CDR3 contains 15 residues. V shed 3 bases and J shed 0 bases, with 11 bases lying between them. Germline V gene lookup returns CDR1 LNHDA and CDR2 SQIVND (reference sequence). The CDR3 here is CASSIGGDSNYGYTF. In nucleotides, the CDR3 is TGTGCCAGTAGTATTGGAGGAGATTCTAACTATGGCTACACCTTC.

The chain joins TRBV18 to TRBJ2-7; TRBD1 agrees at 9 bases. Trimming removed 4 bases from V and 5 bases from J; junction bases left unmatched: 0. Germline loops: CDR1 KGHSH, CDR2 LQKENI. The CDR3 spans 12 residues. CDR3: CASSRQGDEQYF. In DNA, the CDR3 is TGTGCCAGCTCACGACAGGGGGACGAGCAGTACTTC. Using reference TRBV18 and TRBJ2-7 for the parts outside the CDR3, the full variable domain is NAGVMQNPRHLVRRRGQEARLRCSPMKGHSHVYWYRQLPEEGLKFMVYLQKENIIDESGMPKERFSAEFPKEGPSILRIQQVVRGDSAAYFCASSRQGDEQYFGPGTRLTVT.

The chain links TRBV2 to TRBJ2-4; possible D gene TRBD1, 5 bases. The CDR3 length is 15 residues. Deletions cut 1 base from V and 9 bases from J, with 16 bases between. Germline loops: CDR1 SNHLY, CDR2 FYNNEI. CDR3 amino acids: CASSEEAAGRRIQYF. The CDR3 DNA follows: TGTGCCAGCAGTGAAGAGGCTGCAGGGCGACGCATTCAGTACTTC.